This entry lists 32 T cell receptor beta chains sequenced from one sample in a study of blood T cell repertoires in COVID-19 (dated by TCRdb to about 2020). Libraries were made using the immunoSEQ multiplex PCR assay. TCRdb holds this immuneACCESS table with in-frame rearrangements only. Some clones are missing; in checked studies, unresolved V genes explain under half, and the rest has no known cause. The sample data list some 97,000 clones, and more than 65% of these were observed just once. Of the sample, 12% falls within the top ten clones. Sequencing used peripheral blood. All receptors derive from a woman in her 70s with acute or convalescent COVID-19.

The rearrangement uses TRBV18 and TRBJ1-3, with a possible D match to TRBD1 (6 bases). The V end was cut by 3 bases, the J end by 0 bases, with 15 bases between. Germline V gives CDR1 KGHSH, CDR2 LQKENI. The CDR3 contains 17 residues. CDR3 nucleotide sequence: TGTGCCAGCTCACCGGGGGGGCTAACGAGCTCTGGAAACACCATATATTTT. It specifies CASSPGGLTSSGNTIYF.

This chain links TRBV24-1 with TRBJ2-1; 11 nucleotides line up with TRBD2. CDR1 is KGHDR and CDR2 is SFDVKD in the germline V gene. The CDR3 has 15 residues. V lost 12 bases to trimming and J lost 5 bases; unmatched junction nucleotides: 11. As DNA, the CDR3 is TGTGCCGCCTCTTCTAGCGGGGGGATCAACAATGAGCAGTTCTTC. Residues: CAASSSGGINNEQFF.

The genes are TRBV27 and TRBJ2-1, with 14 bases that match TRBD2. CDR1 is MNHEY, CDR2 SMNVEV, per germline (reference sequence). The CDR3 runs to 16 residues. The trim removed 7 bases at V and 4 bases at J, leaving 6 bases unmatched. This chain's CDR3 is CASKGLAGDFYNEQFF. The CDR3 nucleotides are TGTGCCAGCAAGGGACTAGCGGGAGACTTTTACAATGAGCAGTTCTTC.

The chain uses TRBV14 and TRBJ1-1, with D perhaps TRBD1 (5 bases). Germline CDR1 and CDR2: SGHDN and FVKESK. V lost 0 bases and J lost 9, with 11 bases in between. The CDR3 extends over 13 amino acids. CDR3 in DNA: TGTGCCAGCAGCCAAGATTGGGCAGGGCAAGCTTTCTTT. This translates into CASSQDWAGQAFF. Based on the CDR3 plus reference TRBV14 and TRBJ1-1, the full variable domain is EAGVTQFPSHSVIEKGQTVTLRCDPISGHDNLYWYRRVMGKEIKFLLHFVKESKQDESGMPNNRFLAERTGGTYSTLKVQPAELEDSGVYFCASSQDWAGQAFFGQGTRLTVV.

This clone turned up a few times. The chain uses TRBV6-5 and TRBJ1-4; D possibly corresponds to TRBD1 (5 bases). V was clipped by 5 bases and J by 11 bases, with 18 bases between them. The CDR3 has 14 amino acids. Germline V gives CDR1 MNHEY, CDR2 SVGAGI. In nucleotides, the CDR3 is TGTGCCAGCAGTCCGGTTAGACAGCAGGTCAAACTGTTTTTT. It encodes CASSPVRQQVKLFF.

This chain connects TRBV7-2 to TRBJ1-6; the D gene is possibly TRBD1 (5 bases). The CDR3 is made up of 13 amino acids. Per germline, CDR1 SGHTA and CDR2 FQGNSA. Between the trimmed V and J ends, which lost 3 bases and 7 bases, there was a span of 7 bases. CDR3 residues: CASSLTANSPLHF. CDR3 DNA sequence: TGTGCCAGCAGCTTGACAGCGAATTCACCCCTCCACTTT.

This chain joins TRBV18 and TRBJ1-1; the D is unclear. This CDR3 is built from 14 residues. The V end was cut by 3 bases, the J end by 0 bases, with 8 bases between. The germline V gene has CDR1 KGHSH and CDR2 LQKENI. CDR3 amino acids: CASSPGVMNTEAFF. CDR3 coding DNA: TGTGCCAGCTCACCCGGAGTAATGAACACTGAAGCTTTCTTT.

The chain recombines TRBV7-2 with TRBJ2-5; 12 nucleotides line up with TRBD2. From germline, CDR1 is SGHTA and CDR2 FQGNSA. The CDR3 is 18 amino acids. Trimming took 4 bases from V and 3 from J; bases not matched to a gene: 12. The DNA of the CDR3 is TGTGCCAGCAGCTCTTTCCCACGACTAGCGGGGGCCAAAGAGACCCAGTACTTC. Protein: CASSSFPRLAGAKETQYF.

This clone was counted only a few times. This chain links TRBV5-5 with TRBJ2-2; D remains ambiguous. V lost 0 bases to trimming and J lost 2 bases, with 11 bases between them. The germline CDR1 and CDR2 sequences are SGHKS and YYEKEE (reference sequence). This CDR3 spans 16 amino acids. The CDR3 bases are TGTGCCAGCAGCTTGGGACTTCTCTCCAACACCGGGGAGCTGTTTTTT. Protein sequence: CASSLGLLSNTGELFF.

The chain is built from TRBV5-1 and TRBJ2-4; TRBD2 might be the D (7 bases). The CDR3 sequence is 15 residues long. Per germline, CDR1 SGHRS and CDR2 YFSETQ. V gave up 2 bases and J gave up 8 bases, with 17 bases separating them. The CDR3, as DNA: TGCGCCAGCAGCTTACGGGGGGCGAAGGGAGACATTCAGTACTTC. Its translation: CASSLRGAKGDIQYF. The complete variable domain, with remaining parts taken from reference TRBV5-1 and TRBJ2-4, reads KAGVTQTPRYLIKTRGQQVTLSCSPISGHRSVSWYQQTPGQGLQFLFEYFSETQRNKGNFPGRFSGRQFSNSRSEMNVSTLELGDSALYLCASSLRGAKGDIQYFGAGTRLSVL.

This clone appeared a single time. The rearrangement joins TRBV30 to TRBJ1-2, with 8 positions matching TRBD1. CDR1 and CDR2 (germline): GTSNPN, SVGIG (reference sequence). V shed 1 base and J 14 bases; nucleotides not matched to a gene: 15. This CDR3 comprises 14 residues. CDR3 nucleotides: TGTGCCTGGAGTGACTCAGGACAGGGCTTTCAGGAAACCTTC. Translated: CAWSDSGQGFQETF.

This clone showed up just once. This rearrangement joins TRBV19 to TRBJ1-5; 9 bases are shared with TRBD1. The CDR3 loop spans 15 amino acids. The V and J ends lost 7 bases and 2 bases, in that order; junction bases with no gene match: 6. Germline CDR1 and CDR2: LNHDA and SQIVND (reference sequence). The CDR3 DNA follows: TGTGCCAGTAACAGGGGGCTAGAGGGCAATCAGCCCCAGCATTTT. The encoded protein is CASNRGLEGNQPQHF.

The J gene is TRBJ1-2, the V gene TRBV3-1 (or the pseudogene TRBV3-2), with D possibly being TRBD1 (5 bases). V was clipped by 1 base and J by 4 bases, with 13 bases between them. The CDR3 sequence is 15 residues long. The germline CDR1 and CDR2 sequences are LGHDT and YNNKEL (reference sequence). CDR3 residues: CASSQVWQGGYGYTF. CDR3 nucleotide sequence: TGTGCCAGCAGCCAAGTCTGGCAGGGCGGCTATGGCTACACCTTC.

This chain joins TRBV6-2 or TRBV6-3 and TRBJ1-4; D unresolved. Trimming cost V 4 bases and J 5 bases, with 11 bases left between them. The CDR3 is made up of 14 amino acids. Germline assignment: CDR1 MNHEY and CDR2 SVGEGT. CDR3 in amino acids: CASSWATSNEKLFF. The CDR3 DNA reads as TGTGCCAGCAGTTGGGCAACAAGCAATGAAAAACTGTTTTTT.

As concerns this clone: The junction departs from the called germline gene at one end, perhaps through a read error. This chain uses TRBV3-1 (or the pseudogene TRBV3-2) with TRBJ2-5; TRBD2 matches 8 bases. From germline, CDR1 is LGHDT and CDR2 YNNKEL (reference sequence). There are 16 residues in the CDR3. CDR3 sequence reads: CASTQDIGAGGETQYF. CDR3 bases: TGTGCCAGCACCCAAGATATCGGGGCGGGGGGAGAGACCCAGTACTTC.

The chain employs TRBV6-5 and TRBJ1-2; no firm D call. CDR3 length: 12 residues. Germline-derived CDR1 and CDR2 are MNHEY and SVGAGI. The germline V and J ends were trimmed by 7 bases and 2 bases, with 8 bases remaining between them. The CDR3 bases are TGTGCCAGCACTCTCGGGAACTATGGCTACACCTTC. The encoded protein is CASTLGNYGYTF.

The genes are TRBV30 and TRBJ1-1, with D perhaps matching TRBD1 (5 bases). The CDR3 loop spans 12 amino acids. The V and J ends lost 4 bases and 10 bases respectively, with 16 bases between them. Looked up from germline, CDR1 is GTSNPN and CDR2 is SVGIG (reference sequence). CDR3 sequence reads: CAWILNSGLAFF. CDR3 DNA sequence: TGTGCCTGGATTCTTAACTCAGGGCTAGCTTTCTTT.

The DNA of the CDR3 is TGCGCCAGCGGCAACAGAGGGTTGTATTCAACTAATGAAAAACTGTTTTTT. Translated, it gives CASGNRGLYSTNEKLFF. J is TRBJ1-4 and V is TRBV10-1; D ambiguous. Trimming took off 8 bases at V and 0 bases at J, with 19 bases between the two ends. The CDR3 has 17 amino acids. Germline V gives CDR1 WNHNN, CDR2 SYGVQD (reference sequence).

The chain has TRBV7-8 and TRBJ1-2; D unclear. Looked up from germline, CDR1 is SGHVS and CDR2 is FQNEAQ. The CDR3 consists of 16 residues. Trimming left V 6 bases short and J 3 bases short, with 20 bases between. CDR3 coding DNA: TGTGCCAGCAGGGGAGCCGTCAAGGGATCGGACTATGGCTACACCTTC. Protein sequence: CASRGAVKGSDYGYTF.

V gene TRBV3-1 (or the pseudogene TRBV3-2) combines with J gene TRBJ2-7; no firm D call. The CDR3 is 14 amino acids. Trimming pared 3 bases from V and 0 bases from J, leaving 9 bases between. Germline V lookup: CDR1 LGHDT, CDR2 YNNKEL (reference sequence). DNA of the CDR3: TGTGCCAGCAGCCACGAGCGCACCTCCTACGAGCAGTACTTC. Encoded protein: CASSHERTSYEQYF.

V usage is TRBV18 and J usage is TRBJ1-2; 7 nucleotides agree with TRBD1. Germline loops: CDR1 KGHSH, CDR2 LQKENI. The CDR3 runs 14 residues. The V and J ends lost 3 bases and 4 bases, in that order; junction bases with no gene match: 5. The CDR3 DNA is TGTGCCAGCTCACCTAACCGGGACAGCTATGGCTACACCTTC. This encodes CASSPNRDSYGYTF. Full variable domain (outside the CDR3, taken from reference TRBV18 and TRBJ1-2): NAGVMQNPRHLVRRRGQEARLRCSPMKGHSHVYWYRQLPEEGLKFMVYLQKENIIDESGMPKERFSAEFPKEGPSILRIQQVVRGDSAAYFCASSPNRDSYGYTFGSGTRLTVV.

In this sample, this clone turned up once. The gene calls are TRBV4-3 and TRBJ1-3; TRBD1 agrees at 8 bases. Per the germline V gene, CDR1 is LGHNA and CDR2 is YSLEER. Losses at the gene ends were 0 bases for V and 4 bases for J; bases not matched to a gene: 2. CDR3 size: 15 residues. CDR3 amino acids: CASSQDRGPGNTIYF. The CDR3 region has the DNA TGCGCCAGCAGCCAAGACAGGGGGCCGGGAAACACCATATATTTT.

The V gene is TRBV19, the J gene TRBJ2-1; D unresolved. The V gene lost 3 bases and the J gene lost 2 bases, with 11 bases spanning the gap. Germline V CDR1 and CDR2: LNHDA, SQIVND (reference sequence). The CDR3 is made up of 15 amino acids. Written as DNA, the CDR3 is TGTGCCAGTAGTATCGAGAGGAGCCCCTACAATGAGCAGTTCTTC. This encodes CASSIERSPYNEQFF.

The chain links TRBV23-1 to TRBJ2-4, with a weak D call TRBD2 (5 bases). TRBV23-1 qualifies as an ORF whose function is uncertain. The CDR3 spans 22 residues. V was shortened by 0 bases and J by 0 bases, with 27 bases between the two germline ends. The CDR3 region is CASSQSREFEGRPLLAKNIQYF. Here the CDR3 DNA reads TGCGCCAGCAGTCAATCGCGTGAGTTTGAGGGAAGACCCCTCTTAGCCAAAAACATTCAGTACTTC.

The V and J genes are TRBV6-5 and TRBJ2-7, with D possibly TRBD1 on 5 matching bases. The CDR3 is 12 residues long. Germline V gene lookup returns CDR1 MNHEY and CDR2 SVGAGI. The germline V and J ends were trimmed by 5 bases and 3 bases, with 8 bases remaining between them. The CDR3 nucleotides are TGTGCCAGCAGTCGTCAGGGCTACGAGCAGTACTTC. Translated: CASSRQGYEQYF.

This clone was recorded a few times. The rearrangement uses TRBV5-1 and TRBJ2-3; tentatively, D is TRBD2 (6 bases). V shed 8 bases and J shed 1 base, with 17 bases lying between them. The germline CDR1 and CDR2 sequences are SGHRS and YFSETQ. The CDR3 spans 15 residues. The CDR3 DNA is TGCGCCAGTTATCCTGGGGCGGGGCGCACAGATACGCAGTATTTT. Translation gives CASYPGAGRTDTQYF.

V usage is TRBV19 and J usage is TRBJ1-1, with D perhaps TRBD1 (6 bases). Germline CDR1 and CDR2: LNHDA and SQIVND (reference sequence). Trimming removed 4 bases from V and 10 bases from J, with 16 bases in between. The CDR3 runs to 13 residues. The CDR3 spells CASSTRQAQGAFF. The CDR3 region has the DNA TGTGCCAGTAGTACCCGACAGGCCCAGGGAGCTTTCTTT.

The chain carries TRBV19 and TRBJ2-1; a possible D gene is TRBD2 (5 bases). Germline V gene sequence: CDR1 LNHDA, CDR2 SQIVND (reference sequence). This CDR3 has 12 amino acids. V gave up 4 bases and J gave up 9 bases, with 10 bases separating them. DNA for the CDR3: TGTGCCAGTAGTAAGGTCGAGGGTGAGCAGTTCTTC. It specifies CASSKVEGEQFF.

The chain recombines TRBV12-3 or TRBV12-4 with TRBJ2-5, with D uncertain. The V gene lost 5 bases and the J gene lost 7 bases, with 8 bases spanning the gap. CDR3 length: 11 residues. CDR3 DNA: TGTGCCAGCAGTCGGTCGGGGACCCAGTACTTC. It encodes CASSRSGTQYF.

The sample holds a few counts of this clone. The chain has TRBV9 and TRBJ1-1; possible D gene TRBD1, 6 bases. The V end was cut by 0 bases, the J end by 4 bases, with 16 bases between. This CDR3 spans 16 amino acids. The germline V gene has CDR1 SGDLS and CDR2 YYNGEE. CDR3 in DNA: TGTGCCAGCAGCGTAGTTGGGGGGGCGTCTGGCACTGAAGCTTTCTTT. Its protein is CASSVVGGASGTEAFF.

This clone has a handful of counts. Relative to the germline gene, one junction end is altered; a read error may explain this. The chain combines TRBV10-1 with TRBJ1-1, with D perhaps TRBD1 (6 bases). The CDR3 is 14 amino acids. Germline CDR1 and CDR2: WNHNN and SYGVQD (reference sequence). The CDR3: CASSDTGMNAEAFF. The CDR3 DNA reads TGCGCCAGCAGTGATACAGGGATGAACGCTGAAGCTTTCTTT.

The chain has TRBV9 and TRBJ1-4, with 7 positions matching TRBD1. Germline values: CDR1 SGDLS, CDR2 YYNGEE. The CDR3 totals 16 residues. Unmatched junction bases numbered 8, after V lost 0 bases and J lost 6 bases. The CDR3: CASSVGPGGTYEKLFF. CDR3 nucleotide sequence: TGTGCCAGCAGCGTAGGGCCAGGGGGGACATATGAAAAACTGTTTTTT.